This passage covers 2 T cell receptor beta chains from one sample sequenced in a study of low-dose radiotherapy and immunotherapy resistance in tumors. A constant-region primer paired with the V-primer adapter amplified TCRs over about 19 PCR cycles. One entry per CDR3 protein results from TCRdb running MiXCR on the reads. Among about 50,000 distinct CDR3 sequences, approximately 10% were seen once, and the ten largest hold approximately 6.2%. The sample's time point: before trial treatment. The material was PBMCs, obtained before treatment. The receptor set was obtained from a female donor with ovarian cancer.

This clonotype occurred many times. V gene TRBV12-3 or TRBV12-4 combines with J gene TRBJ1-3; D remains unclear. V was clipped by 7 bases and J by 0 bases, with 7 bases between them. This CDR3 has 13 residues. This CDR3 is CASTRSSGNTIYF. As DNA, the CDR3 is TGTGCCAGCACGAGGAGCTCTGGAAACACCATATATTTT.

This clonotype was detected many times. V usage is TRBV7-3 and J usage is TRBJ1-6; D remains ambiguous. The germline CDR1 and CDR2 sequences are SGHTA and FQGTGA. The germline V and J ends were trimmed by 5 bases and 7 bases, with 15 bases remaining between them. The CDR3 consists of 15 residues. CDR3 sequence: CASSDSGLRNSPLHF. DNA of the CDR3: TGTGCCAGCAGCGATTCGGGGTTGCGGAATTCACCCCTCCACTTT.